These 10 T cell receptor beta chains came from one sample sequenced in a study of T cell changes during pregnancy in multiple sclerosis. Profiled with immunoSEQ multiplex PCR; TCRdb holds only in-frame clones, not every one. Altogether some 74,000 clones are present, approximately 92% being singletons, with the ten largest covering 2% to 2.5%. The sample here was peripheral blood, taken before pregnancy. Receptors were obtained from a female donor with multiple sclerosis, enrolled in a pregnancy study.

This chain connects TRBV29-1 to TRBJ2-3, with D hard to call. The ends were cut back, 6 bases at V and 6 bases at J, with 7 bases in the middle. The CDR3 spans 10 residues. Per the germline V gene, CDR1 is SQVTM and CDR2 is ANQGSEA. The DNA for the CDR3 is TGCAGCGTCTACTGGGATACGCAGTATTTT. This translates into CSVYWDTQYF.

This clone was counted once. The CDR3, as DNA: TGTGCCAGTGAGGGAGAATACGACTACGAGCAGTACTTC. This gives the protein CASEGEYDYEQYF. V is TRBV7-9 and J is TRBJ2-7, with D possibly TRBD2 on 5 matching bases. Deletions cut 9 bases from V and 3 bases from J, with 15 bases between. Germline V gene sequence: CDR1 SEHNR, CDR2 FQNEAQ (reference sequence). The CDR3 length is 13 residues.

The chain links TRBV7-3 to TRBJ2-1, with 7 bases lining up with TRBD1. The CDR3 totals 15 residues. Germline CDR1 SGHTA, CDR2 FQGTGA. V was pared by 6 bases and J by 0 bases, with 5 bases of the junction left unmatched. CDR3 protein: CASSPTGDSYNEQFF. CDR3 bases: TGTGCCAGCAGTCCCACAGGGGACTCCTACAATGAGCAGTTCTTC. The full variable domain, in which reference TRBV7-3 and TRBJ2-1 provide the parts outside the CDR3, is GAGVSQTPSNKVTEKGKYVELRCDPISGHTALYWYRQSLGQGPEFLIYFQGTGAADDSGLPNDRFFAVRPEGSVSTLKIQRTERGDSAVYLCASSPTGDSYNEQFFGPGTRLTVL.

The chain uses TRBV7-2 and TRBJ1-2; D is unclear. This CDR3 is 14 amino acids long. Trimming stripped 1 base from V and 4 bases from J, with 10 bases between. Germline CDR1 is SGHTA and CDR2 is FQGNSA. The CDR3 reads CASSLGGAFYGYTF. Written as DNA, the CDR3 is TGTGCCAGCAGCTTAGGCGGTGCTTTCTATGGCTACACCTTC.

This chain uses TRBV11-2 with TRBJ2-7, with 7 positions matching TRBD1. Germline loops: CDR1 SGHAT, CDR2 FQNNGV. The junction had 5 bases not matched to a gene; V was cut back by 8 bases and J by 4 bases. The CDR3 extends over 12 amino acids. CDR3 sequence: CASGGQLYEQYF. The CDR3 nucleotides are TGTGCCAGCGGGGGACAGCTTTACGAGCAGTACTTC.

The J gene is TRBJ1-1, the V gene TRBV5-1; a possible D gene is TRBD1 (6 bases). V lost 4 bases and J 1 base, leaving 8 bases between the germline ends. Per germline, CDR1 SGHRS and CDR2 YFSETQ. The CDR3 length is 13 residues. CDR3 residues: CASSIQGNTEAFF. The CDR3 coding sequence is TGCGCCAGCAGCATACAGGGGAACACTGAAGCTTTCTTT.

The rearrangement joins TRBV2 to TRBJ2-7; D possibly corresponds to TRBD1 (5 bases). Trimming shortened V by 2 bases and J by 4 bases, and 12 bases separated the two germline ends. From germline, CDR1 is SNHLY and CDR2 FYNNEI. The CDR3 is 14 residues long. The CDR3 nucleotides read TGTGCCAGCAGTGAACAGTTCAGGGTTTACGAGCAGTACTTC. It translates to CASSEQFRVYEQYF.

The chain combines TRBV11-2 with TRBJ2-7; weak D call: TRBD2 (6 bases). Germline-derived CDR1 and CDR2 are SGHAT and FQNNGV. With 3 bases removed from V and 3 bases from J, the gap between germline ends came to 12 bases. This CDR3 has 14 residues. In DNA form, the CDR3 reads TGTGCCAGCAGCTTGGAGGGTCAACTCTACGAGCAGTACTTC. It codes for CASSLEGQLYEQYF.

This chain connects TRBV6-5 to TRBJ2-7; 8 bases match TRBD1. This CDR3 comprises 15 residues. V was clipped by 2 bases and J by 2 bases; unmatched bases: 5. Germline V CDR1 and CDR2: MNHEY, SVGAGI. This CDR3 is CASSYRDRGTYEQYF. The CDR3 coding sequence is TGTGCCAGCAGTTACCGTGACAGGGGTACCTACGAGCAGTACTTC.

The chain joins TRBV9 to TRBJ2-3; D ambiguous. The CDR3 is 14 residues long. The V end lost 0 bases, the J end lost 0 bases, and 5 bases lay between the germline ends. Germline CDR1 is SGDLS and CDR2 is YYNGEE. The CDR3 region is CASSVGGSTDTQYF. The CDR3 region has the DNA TGTGCCAGCAGCGTAGGCGGAAGCACAGATACGCAGTATTTT.